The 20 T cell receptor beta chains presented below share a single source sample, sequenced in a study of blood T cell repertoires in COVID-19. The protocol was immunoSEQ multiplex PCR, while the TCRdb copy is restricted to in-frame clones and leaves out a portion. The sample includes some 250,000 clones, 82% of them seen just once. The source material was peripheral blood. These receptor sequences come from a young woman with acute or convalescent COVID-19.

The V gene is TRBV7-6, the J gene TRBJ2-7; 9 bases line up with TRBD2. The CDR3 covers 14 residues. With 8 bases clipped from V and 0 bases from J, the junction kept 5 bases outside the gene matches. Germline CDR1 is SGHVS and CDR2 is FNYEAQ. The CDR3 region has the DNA TGTGCCAGCTCGCTAGCGGGGTTCTCCTACGAGCAGTACTTC. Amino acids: CASSLAGFSYEQYF. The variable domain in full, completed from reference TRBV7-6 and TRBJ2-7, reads GAGVSQSPRYKVTKRGQDVALRCDPISGHVSLYWYRQALGQGPEFLTYFNYEAQQDKSGLPNDRFSAERPEGSISTLTIQRTEQRDSAMYRCASSLAGFSYEQYFGPGTRLTVT.

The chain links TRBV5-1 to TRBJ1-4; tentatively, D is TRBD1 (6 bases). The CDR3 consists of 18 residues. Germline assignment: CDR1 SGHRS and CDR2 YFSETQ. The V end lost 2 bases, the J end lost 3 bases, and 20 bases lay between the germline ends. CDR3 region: CASSFTGSNGLANEKLFF. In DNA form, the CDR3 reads TGCGCCAGCAGCTTTACAGGGAGTAACGGACTTGCTAATGAAAAACTGTTTTTT.

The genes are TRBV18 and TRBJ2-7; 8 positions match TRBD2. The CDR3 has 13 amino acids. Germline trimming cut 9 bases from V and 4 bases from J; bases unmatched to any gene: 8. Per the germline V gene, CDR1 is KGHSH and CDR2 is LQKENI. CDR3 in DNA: TGTGCCAGTAGAGCGGGAGAGCATTACGAGCAGTACTTC. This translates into CASRAGEHYEQYF. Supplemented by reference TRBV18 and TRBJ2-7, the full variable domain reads NAGVMQNPRHLVRRRGQEARLRCSPMKGHSHVYWYRQLPEEGLKFMVYLQKENIIDESGMPKERFSAEFPKEGPSILRIQQVVRGDSAAYFCASRAGEHYEQYFGPGTRLTVT.

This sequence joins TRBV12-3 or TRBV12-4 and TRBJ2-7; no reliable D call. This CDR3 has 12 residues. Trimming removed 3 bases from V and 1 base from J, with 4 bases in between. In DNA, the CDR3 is TGTGCCAGCAGTTTGCAGTCCTACGAGCAGTACTTC. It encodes CASSLQSYEQYF.

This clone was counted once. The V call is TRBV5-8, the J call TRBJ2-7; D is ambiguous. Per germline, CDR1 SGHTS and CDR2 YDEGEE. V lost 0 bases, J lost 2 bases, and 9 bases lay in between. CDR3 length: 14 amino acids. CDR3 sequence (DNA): TGTGCCAGCAGCTTGGAGGTCAGCGCCTACGAGCAGTACTTC. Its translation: CASSLEVSAYEQYF.

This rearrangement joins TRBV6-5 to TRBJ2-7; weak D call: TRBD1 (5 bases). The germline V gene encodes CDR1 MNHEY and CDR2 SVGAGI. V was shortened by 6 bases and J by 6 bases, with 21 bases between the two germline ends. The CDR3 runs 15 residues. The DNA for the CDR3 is TGTGCCAGCAGCTACACAGGCCCCCTGACTCCCGAGCAGTACTTC. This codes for CASSYTGPLTPEQYF.

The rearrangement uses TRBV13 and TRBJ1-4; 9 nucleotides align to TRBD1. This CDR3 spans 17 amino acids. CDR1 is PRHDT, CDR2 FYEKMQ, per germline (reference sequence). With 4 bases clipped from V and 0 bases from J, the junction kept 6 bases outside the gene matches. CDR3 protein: CASSSGTGRATNEKLFF. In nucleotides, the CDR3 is TGTGCCAGCAGCTCCGGGACAGGGCGTGCAACTAATGAAAAACTGTTTTTT.

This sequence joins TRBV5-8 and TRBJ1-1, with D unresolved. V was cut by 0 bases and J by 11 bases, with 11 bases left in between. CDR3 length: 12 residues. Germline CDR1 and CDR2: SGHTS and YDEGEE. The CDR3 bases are TGTGCCAGCAGCTTGGACAGTTTATATGCTTTCTTT. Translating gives CASSLDSLYAFF.

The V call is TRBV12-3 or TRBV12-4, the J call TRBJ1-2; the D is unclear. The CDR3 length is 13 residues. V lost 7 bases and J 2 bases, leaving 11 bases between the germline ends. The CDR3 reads CASKTATNYGYTF. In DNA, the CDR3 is TGTGCCAGCAAAACAGCCACAAACTATGGCTACACCTTC.

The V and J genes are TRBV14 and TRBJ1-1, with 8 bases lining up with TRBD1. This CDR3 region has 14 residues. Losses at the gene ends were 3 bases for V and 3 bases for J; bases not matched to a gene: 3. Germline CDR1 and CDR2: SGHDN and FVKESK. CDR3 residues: CASSHRTGYTEAFF. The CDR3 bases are TGTGCCAGCAGCCACCGGACAGGGTACACTGAAGCTTTCTTT.

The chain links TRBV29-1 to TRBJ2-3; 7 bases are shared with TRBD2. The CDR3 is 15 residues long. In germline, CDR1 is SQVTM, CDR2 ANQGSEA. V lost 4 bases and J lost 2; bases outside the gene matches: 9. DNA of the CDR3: TGCAGCGTTGTTCGGCTAGCGGATTACACAGATACGCAGTATTTT. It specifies CSVVRLADYTDTQYF.

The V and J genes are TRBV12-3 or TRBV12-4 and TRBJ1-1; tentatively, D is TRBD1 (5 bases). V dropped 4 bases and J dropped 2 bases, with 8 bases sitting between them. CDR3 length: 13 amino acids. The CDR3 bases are TGTGCCAGCAGTTATCAGGGAAACACTGAAGCTTTCTTT. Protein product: CASSYQGNTEAFF.

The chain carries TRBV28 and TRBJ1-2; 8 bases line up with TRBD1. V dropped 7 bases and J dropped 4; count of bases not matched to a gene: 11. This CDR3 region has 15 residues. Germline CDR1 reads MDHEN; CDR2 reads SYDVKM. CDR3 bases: TGTGCCAGCACCTCCGGGACAGGCGCAATCTATGGCTACACCTTC. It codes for CASTSGTGAIYGYTF.

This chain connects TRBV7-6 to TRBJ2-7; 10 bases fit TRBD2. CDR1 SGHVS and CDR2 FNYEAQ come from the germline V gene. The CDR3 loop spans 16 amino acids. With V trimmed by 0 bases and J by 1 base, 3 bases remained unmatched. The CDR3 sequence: CASSLASGRLSYEQYF. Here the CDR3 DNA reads TGTGCCAGCAGCTTAGCTAGCGGGAGGTTGTCCTACGAGCAGTACTTC.

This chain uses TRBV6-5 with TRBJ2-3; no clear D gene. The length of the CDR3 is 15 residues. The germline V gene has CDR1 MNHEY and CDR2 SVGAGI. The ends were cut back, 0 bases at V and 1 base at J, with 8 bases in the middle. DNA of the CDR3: TGTGCCAGCAGTTACTCTTTGCGGCGCACAGATACGCAGTATTTT. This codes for CASSYSLRRTDTQYF.

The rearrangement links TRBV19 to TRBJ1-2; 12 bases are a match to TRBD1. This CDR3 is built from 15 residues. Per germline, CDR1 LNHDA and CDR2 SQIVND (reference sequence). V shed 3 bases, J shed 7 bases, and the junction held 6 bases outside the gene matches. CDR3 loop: CASSIPGTGGLGYTF. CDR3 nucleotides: TGTGCCAGTAGTATCCCCGGGACAGGGGGCCTTGGCTACACCTTC. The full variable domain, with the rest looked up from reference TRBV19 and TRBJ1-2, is DGGITQSPKYLFRKEGQNVTLSCEQNLNHDAMYWYRQDPGQGLRLIYYSQIVNDFQKGDIAEGYSVSREKKESFPLTVTSAQKNPTAFYLCASSIPGTGGLGYTFGSGTRLTVV.

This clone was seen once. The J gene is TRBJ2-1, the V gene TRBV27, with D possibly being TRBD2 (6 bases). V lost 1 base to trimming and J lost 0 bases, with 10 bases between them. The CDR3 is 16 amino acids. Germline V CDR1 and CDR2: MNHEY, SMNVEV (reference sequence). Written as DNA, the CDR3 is TGTGCCAGCAGTTTATTGGCGGGAAACTCCTACAATGAGCAGTTCTTC. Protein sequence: CASSLLAGNSYNEQFF.

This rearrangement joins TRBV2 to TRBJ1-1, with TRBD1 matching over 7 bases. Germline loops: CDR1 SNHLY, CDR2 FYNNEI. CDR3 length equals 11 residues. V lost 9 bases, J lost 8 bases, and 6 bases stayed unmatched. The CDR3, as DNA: TGTGCCAGAGGAAGGGACAGAGAAGCTTTCTTT. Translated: CARGRDREAFF.

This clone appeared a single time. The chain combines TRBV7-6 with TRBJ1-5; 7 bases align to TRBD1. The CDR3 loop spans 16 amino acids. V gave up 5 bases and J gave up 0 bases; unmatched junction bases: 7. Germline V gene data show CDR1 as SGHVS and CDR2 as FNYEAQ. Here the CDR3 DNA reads TGTGCCAGCAGCCCACAACAGGGGATTAGCAATCAGCCCCAGCATTTT. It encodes CASSPQQGISNQPQHF.

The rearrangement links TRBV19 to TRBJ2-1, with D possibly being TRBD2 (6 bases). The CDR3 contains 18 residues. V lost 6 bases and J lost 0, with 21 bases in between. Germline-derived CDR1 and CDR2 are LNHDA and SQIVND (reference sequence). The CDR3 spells CASSLARGGLSSYNEQFF. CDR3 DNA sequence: TGTGCCAGTAGCCTCGCCCGAGGAGGGCTCAGCTCCTACAATGAGCAGTTCTTC.